The 24 T cell receptor beta chains below all came from one sample that was sequenced in a study of T-cell reconstitution after alpha-beta-depleted transplantation in children. As it was prepared, the TCRbeta library received unique molecular identifiers. MiXCR, applied by TCRdb to the PCR reads, yields one record per CDR3 protein. The data show about 980,000 distinct CDR3 sequences, about 30% seen once. Sequencing used PBMCs, mostly from graft donor cells, obtained 360 days after TCRalphabeta/CD19-depleted stem cell transplant. Source of these receptors: a boy in the first two years of life who had a stem cell transplant for SCID, so the T cells may come from the graft donor.

The chain uses TRBV13 and TRBJ2-7; weak D call: TRBD1 (5 bases). Trimming took 5 bases from V and 4 from J, leaving 12 bases between them. The germline gives CDR1 PRHDT, CDR2 FYEKMQ (reference sequence). This CDR3 is 13 amino acids long. In nucleotides, the CDR3 is TGTGCCAGCAGCCCAAGGGGTATGTACGAGCAGTACTTC. Translation: CASSPRGMYEQYF.

The chain recombines TRBV6-5 with TRBJ1-2; D might be TRBD1 (5 bases). V lost 7 bases to trimming and J lost 4 bases, with 10 bases between them. Germline V gene data show CDR1 as MNHEY and CDR2 as SVGAGI. The CDR3 runs to 12 residues. This CDR3 is CASKDSPYGYTF. CDR3 bases: TGTGCCAGCAAAGACAGTCCCTATGGCTACACCTTC.

The chain combines TRBV9 with TRBJ2-5, with 16 nucleotides matching TRBD2. Germline CDR1 reads SGDLS; CDR2 reads YYNGEE. V lost 4 bases to trimming and J lost 4 bases; unmatched junction nucleotides: 7. The CDR3 is 17 amino acids. As DNA, the CDR3 is TGTGCCAGCAGCACCGGGACTAGCGGGGGGGCGGGAGAGACCCAGTACTTC. Translated, it gives CASSTGTSGGAGETQYF.

This clonotype has just a few counts. This chain connects TRBV5-1 to TRBJ1-1, with 9 nucleotides matching TRBD1. The junction had 4 bases not matched to a gene; V was cut back by 6 bases and J by 1 base. The CDR3 extends over 14 amino acids. The germline CDR1 and CDR2 sequences are SGHRS and YFSETQ. The CDR3: CASIQGASNTEAFF. Here the CDR3 DNA reads TGCGCCAGCATACAGGGGGCATCGAACACTGAAGCTTTCTTT.

The chain combines TRBV12-3 or TRBV12-4 with TRBJ2-4, with 7 bases fitting TRBD2. This CDR3 has 15 residues. V was pared by 7 bases and J by 8 bases, with 14 bases of the junction left unmatched. CDR3 residues: CASTFRQGGRDIQYF. The CDR3 DNA reads TGTGCCAGCACCTTCCGGCAGGGTGGGAGGGACATTCAGTACTTC.

This clonotype was observed many times. V and J are TRBV12-3 or TRBV12-4 and TRBJ2-5; TRBD1 matches at 9 bases. CDR3 length: 16 amino acids. The junction had 13 bases not matched to a gene; V was cut back by 6 bases and J by 5 bases. The CDR3 nucleotides read TGTGCCAGCAGCTACAGGATCGGGACAGGGAGGGAGACCCAGTACTTC. Its translation: CASSYRIGTGRETQYF.

This clonotype was counted between two and nine times. V is TRBV4-3 and J is TRBJ2-3, with 12 bases fitting TRBD2. With V trimmed by 5 bases and J by 5 bases, 8 bases remained unmatched. This CDR3 has 16 residues. Germline CDR1 reads LGHNA; CDR2 reads YSLEER. In nucleotides, the CDR3 is TGCGCCAGCAGCGGGAGTCTAGCGGGGGGGCAAGATACGCAGTATTTT. It codes for CASSGSLAGGQDTQYF.

J is TRBJ2-7 and V is TRBV2; 12 positions match TRBD1. The V gene end was trimmed by 0 bases and the J gene end by 3 bases; junction bases not matched to a gene: 12. The CDR3 totals 19 residues. Germline V gives CDR1 SNHLY, CDR2 FYNNEI. DNA for the CDR3: TGTGCCAGCAGTGAAGCTCCAGGGACAGGGGGCGGGACCCTCTACGAGCAGTACTTC. Residues: CASSEAPGTGGGTLYEQYF. The variable domain in full, with the rest retrieved from reference TRBV2 and TRBJ2-7, is EPEVTQTPSHQVTQMGQEVILRCVPISNHLYFYWYRQILGQKVEFLVSFYNNEISEKSEIFDDQFSVERPDGSNFTLKIRSTKLEDSAMYFCASSEAPGTGGGTLYEQYFGPGTRLTVT.

CDR3 nucleotides: TGTGCCAGCAGCACCAATAGGGGACCCACAGATACGCAGTATTTT. Amino acids: CASSTNRGPTDTQYF. The chain has TRBV7-6 and TRBJ2-3; possibly TRBD1 or TRBD2 for D (5 bases each). The ends were cut back, 5 bases at V and 2 bases at J, with 14 bases in the middle. The CDR3 spans 15 residues. From germline, CDR1 is SGHVS and CDR2 FNYEAQ.

The sample holds a few counts of this clonotype. The gene calls are TRBV20-1 and TRBJ1-5; no reliable D call. Deletions cut 1 base from V and 3 bases from J, with 16 bases between. CDR3 size: 16 residues. Germline-derived CDR1 and CDR2 are DFQATT and SNEGSKA (reference sequence). The CDR3 here is CSARVIGRLDNQPQHF. The CDR3 DNA sequence: TGCAGTGCTAGAGTAATCGGTAGGCTTGACAATCAGCCCCAGCATTTT.

The sample holds a few counts of this clonotype. The CDR3 spells CASSLWGPGEDTQYF. The CDR3, as DNA: TGCGCCAGCAGCTTGTGGGGGCCCGGGGAGGATACGCAGTATTTT. The chain is built from TRBV5-1 and TRBJ2-3, with a tentative D call TRBD1 (6 bases). The CDR3 totals 15 residues. Germline lookup yields CDR1 SGHRS and CDR2 YFSETQ. V gave up 1 base and J gave up 6 bases, with 15 bases separating them.

The table lists this clonotype with a few counts. This chain connects TRBV28 to TRBJ2-5; 8 nucleotides line up with TRBD2. V shed 3 bases and J 3 bases; nucleotides not matched to a gene: 9. Germline values: CDR1 MDHEN, CDR2 SYDVKM. This CDR3 is built from 16 residues. CDR3: CASSFGDGLAEETQYF. In nucleotides, the CDR3 is TGTGCCAGCAGTTTTGGGGACGGACTAGCTGAAGAGACCCAGTACTTC.

V and J are TRBV19 and TRBJ1-5; D perhaps matches TRBD1 (6 bases). The germline V gene encodes CDR1 LNHDA and CDR2 SQIVND (reference sequence). The CDR3 is 16 amino acids. Trimming left V 3 bases short and J 2 bases short, with 14 bases between. CDR3 sequence: CASSIISGAGNQPQHF. The CDR3 region has the DNA TGTGCCAGTAGTATTATATCGGGGGCGGGCAATCAGCCCCAGCATTTT.

This clonotype turned up a few times. This chain links TRBV10-3 with TRBJ2-7, with 11 bases that match TRBD1. V lost 10 bases and J lost 3; bases outside the gene matches: 8. Germline CDR1 ENHRY, CDR2 SYGVKD. The CDR3 spans 14 residues. The chain's CDR3 is CATLRTGGFYEQYF. DNA of the CDR3: TGTGCCACTCTCCGGACAGGGGGCTTCTACGAGCAGTACTTC.

In this sample, this clonotype turned up a few times. The chain carries TRBV7-2 and TRBJ2-2; no clear D. This CDR3 has 16 amino acids. V was shortened by 0 bases and J by 2 bases, with 10 bases between the two germline ends. Germline loops: CDR1 SGHTA, CDR2 FQGNSA. CDR3 sequence (DNA): TGTGCCAGCAGCTTAGCATGGAAAACCAACACCGGGGAGCTGTTTTTT. Amino acids: CASSLAWKTNTGELFF. Full variable domain (outside the CDR3, taken from reference TRBV7-2 and TRBJ2-2): GAGVSQSPSNKVTEKGKDVELRCDPISGHTALYWYRQSLGQGLEFLIYFQGNSAPDKSGLPSDRFSAERTGGSVSTLTIQRTQQEDSAVYLCASSLAWKTNTGELFFGEGSRLTVL.

CDR3 nucleotides: TGTGCCAGCAGCTCCGTCGGCCTTTCCACAGATACGCAGTATTTT. This gives the protein CASSSVGLSTDTQYF. This chain uses TRBV11-2 with TRBJ2-3; D gene uncertain. This CDR3 contains 15 residues. Germline values: CDR1 SGHAT, CDR2 FQNNGV. The V end was cut by 4 bases, the J end by 2 bases, with 13 bases between.

CDR3 amino acids: CSVEGFSGLAGRETQYF. The CDR3 DNA sequence: TGCAGCGTTGAAGGCTTCTCGGGCTTAGCGGGGAGGGAGACCCAGTACTTC. J is TRBJ2-5 and V is TRBV29-1, with 8 bases lining up with TRBD2. CDR1 is SQVTM and CDR2 is ANQGSEA in the germline V gene. The CDR3 is 17 residues long. J gave up 5 bases and V 1 base, and 15 bases lay outside the gene matches.

There are many counts of this clonotype. CDR3 bases: TGTGCCAGCAGTTTCGGAGAACAGGGTCAGCCCCAGCATTTT. Protein product: CASSFGEQGQPQHF. This sequence joins TRBV12-3 or TRBV12-4 and TRBJ1-5, with a weak D call TRBD1 (6 bases). Trimming took 3 bases from V and 6 from J, leaving 12 bases between them. This CDR3 is built from 14 residues.

The genes are TRBV5-1 and TRBJ2-2, with D tentatively TRBD1 or TRBD2 (5 bases each). There are 15 residues in the CDR3. V was pared by 0 bases and J by 5 bases, with 11 bases between. Germline values: CDR1 SGHRS, CDR2 YFSETQ. The CDR3 spells CASSLDSGRTGELFF. The CDR3 DNA sequence: TGCGCCAGCAGCTTGGATTCAGGGAGAACCGGGGAGCTGTTTTTT.

This clonotype was detected a few times. The rearrangement links TRBV7-8 to TRBJ2-3, with D tentatively TRBD2 (6 bases). CDR1 and CDR2 (germline): SGHVS, FQNEAQ. This CDR3 spans 15 amino acids. Trimming removed 7 bases from V and 2 bases from J, with 16 bases in between. The CDR3: CASTPNGRHTDTQYF. For the CDR3, the DNA is TGTGCCAGCACCCCCAACGGGAGACACACAGATACGCAGTATTTT.

The gene calls are TRBV10-3 and TRBJ1-1; D gene unclear. V lost 2 bases, J lost 4 bases, and 5 bases lay in between. Germline V gene lookup returns CDR1 ENHRY and CDR2 SYGVKD. This CDR3 is built from 12 residues. Here the CDR3 DNA reads TGTGCCATCAGTGAGAGCCTCACTGAAGCTTTCTTT. Amino acids: CAISESLTEAFF.

This clonotype has only a few counts. The chain uses TRBV20-1 and TRBJ2-1, with 8 nucleotides matching TRBD2. The CDR3 totals 14 residues. V gave up 6 bases and J gave up 2 bases; unmatched junction bases: 6. The germline V gene has CDR1 DFQATT and CDR2 SNEGSKA (reference sequence). The CDR3 DNA is TGCAGTGCCAGATTTAGCGGGACCTACAATGAGCAGTTCTTC. Translated, it gives CSARFSGTYNEQFF.

The chain combines TRBV5-8 with TRBJ2-7; weak D call: TRBD2 (6 bases). The germline V and J ends were trimmed by 3 bases and 6 bases, with 10 bases remaining between them. The CDR3 consists of 12 residues. Germline lookup yields CDR1 SGHTS and CDR2 YDEGEE. The CDR3 sequence: CASSWRLGEQYF. In DNA form, the CDR3 reads TGTGCCAGCAGCTGGAGACTAGGCGAGCAGTACTTC.

This clonotype showed up just a few times. This chain's CDR3 is CASTLGGRLNEQFF. CDR3 DNA sequence: TGTGCCAGTACCCTTGGCGGTCGATTAAATGAGCAGTTCTTC. This sequence joins TRBV19 and TRBJ2-1; the D is unclear. This CDR3 region has 14 residues. V lost 7 bases, J lost 7 bases, and 17 bases lay in between. From germline, CDR1 is LNHDA and CDR2 SQIVND (reference sequence).